The next 20 T cell receptor beta chains were all read from a single sample in a study of blood T cell repertoires in COVID-19 (dated by TCRdb to 2018 to 2020). Receptor amplification or capture employed the immunoSEQ multiplex PCR assay. The table comes from immuneACCESS by way of TCRdb, which keeps in-frame sequences with V and J called. Part of the clones is missing from these tables; in studies checked, under half for an unresolved V gene and the rest for unknown reasons. The sample has 60,000 to 75,000 clones on record, 86% of them singletons. Approximately 1.9% of the sample lies in the top ten. The sample was peripheral blood. The receptors shown here come from a man aged 25 to 40 with acute or convalescent COVID-19.

This chain connects TRBV19 to TRBJ2-2, with D possibly being TRBD1 (5 bases). Germline V gene data show CDR1 as LNHDA and CDR2 as SQIVND (reference sequence). This CDR3 is 14 amino acids long. V was clipped by 4 bases and J by 6 bases, with 12 bases between them. The chain's CDR3 is CASSTDRLAGELFF. CDR3 coding DNA: TGTGCCAGTAGTACCGACAGACTCGCCGGGGAGCTGTTTTTT.

This CDR3 reads CASSYSSPSSYEQYF. CDR3 nucleotide sequence: TGTGCCAGCAGTTACTCGAGTCCGAGCTCCTACGAGCAGTACTTC. V gene TRBV6-5 combines with J gene TRBJ2-7; unclear D gene. Between the trimmed V and J ends, which lost 0 bases and 0 bases, there was a span of 9 bases. The CDR3 runs 15 residues. Germline CDR1 is MNHEY and CDR2 is SVGAGI.

Written as DNA, the CDR3 is TGTGCCAGCAGCTCACACGAGAAACTAAATCAGCCCCAGCATTTT. Residues: CASSSHEKLNQPQHF. The chain employs TRBV6-2 or TRBV6-3 and TRBJ1-5, with no clear D. V was cut by 6 bases and J by 4 bases, with 16 bases left in between. The CDR3 totals 15 residues. CDR1 is MNHEY, CDR2 SVGEGT, per germline.

J is TRBJ1-2 and V is TRBV30; 7 bases match TRBD1. Trimming removed 4 bases from V and 4 bases from J; junction bases left unmatched: 9. The V gene's germline CDR1 is GTSNPN and CDR2 SVGIG (reference sequence). This CDR3 is built from 14 residues. This CDR3 is CAWIRGTAFYGYTF. The CDR3 region has the DNA TGTGCCTGGATACGAGGGACAGCCTTCTATGGCTACACCTTC.

Regarding this clone: The junction departs from germline at one end; a sequencing error may be responsible. The rearrangement uses TRBV10-3 and TRBJ2-1, with a possible D match to TRBD1 (6 bases). CDR3 size: 12 residues. The V gene's germline CDR1 is ENHRY and CDR2 SYGVKD. The CDR3 coding sequence is TGTGCCATCAGTGGATCCCAGACAGGACTGATCTTC. The encoded protein is CAISGSQTGLIF.

The chain employs TRBV4-1 and TRBJ1-2, with 7 bases aligning to TRBD1. Trimming took 4 bases from V and 3 from J; bases not matched to a gene: 5. The germline V gene has CDR1 MGHRA and CDR2 YSYEKL. The CDR3 extends over 14 amino acids. The CDR3 sequence is CASSLRQGDYGYTF. The CDR3 region has the DNA TGCGCCAGCAGCCTTCGACAGGGCGACTATGGCTACACCTTC.

V gene TRBV19 combines with J gene TRBJ2-3; 12 bases agree with TRBD2. CDR3 size: 16 residues. CDR1 is LNHDA and CDR2 is SQIVND in the germline V gene (reference sequence). The V segment lost 4 bases and the J segment 2 bases; nucleotides outside the gene matches: 4. The CDR3 DNA sequence: TGTGCCAGTAGTAACAGACTAGCGGGGGCCACAGATACGCAGTATTTT. It yields the protein CASSNRLAGATDTQYF.

In this sample, this clone turned up once. The V gene is TRBV28, the J gene TRBJ2-2; 8 bases are a match to TRBD1. V trimming: 4 bases; J trimming: 6 bases; junction bases outside the gene matches: 10. Looked up from germline, CDR1 is MDHEN and CDR2 is SYDVKM. The CDR3 length is 16 residues. The CDR3 region is CASSWANQGAAGELFF. The CDR3 nucleotides are TGTGCCAGCAGTTGGGCAAACCAGGGGGCGGCCGGGGAGCTGTTTTTT.

The chain is built from TRBV29-1 and TRBJ1-1; D remains ambiguous. The CDR3 covers 12 residues. V lost 6 bases, J lost 0 bases, and 8 bases lay in between. Germline V gene sequence: CDR1 SQVTM, CDR2 ANQGSEA. The DNA of the CDR3 is TGCAGCGTGCTGACTGTGAACACTGAAGCTTTCTTT. Protein sequence: CSVLTVNTEAFF.

The V gene is TRBV4-2, the J gene TRBJ2-1, with a weak D call TRBD2 (6 bases). This CDR3 region has 16 residues. Trimming shortened V by 3 bases and J by 3 bases, and 15 bases separated the two germline ends. Germline values: CDR1 LGHNA, CDR2 YNFKEQ. The CDR3 loop is CASSQVAGFIYNEQFF. As DNA, the CDR3 is TGTGCCAGCAGCCAGGTTGCGGGATTCATCTACAATGAGCAGTTCTTC.

V usage is TRBV19 and J usage is TRBJ1-2; 7 bases are a match to TRBD1. The CDR3 length is 16 residues. Looked up from germline, CDR1 is LNHDA and CDR2 is SQIVND (reference sequence). V lost 4 bases, J lost 2 bases, and 10 bases stayed unmatched. The CDR3 loop reads CASSTYNRGLNYGYTF. The CDR3 nucleotides read TGTGCCAGTAGTACCTATAACAGGGGTCTCAACTATGGCTACACCTTC.

This chain joins TRBV5-4 and TRBJ1-2; a possible D gene is TRBD1 (6 bases). V was cut by 2 bases and J by 5 bases, with 10 bases left in between. The CDR3 totals 13 residues. The germline gives CDR1 SGHNT, CDR2 YYREEE (reference sequence). As DNA, the CDR3 is TGTGCCAGCAGCTTAAACAGGGTTTATGGCTACACCTTC. Translating gives CASSLNRVYGYTF.

J is TRBJ2-3 and V is TRBV25-1, with 15 positions matching TRBD2. Germline loops: CDR1 MGHDK, CDR2 SYGVNS. This CDR3 has 16 amino acids. Trimming at V came to 4 bases and at J to 3 bases, leaving 2 bases not matched to a gene. The CDR3 DNA reads TGTGCCAGCAGTGGGACTAGCGGGAGGGCGACAGATACGCAGTATTTT. It translates to CASSGTSGRATDTQYF.

The rearrangement joins TRBV7-2 to TRBJ2-5; 8 bases fit TRBD1. The CDR3 runs 15 residues. With 5 bases clipped from V and 2 bases from J, the junction kept 7 bases outside the gene matches. CDR1 is SGHTA, CDR2 FQGNSA, per germline. The CDR3 DNA sequence: TGTGCCAGCAGCCAGGACAGGGACCCACAAGAGACCCAGTACTTC. Translation gives CASSQDRDPQETQYF.

V gene TRBV11-2 combines with J gene TRBJ2-3; tentatively, D is TRBD2 (6 bases). Trimming cost V 4 bases and J 3 bases, with 14 bases left between them. There are 15 residues in the CDR3. Germline CDR1 is SGHAT and CDR2 is FQNNGV. The CDR3, as DNA: TGTGCCAGCAGCTCACCGGGACTTAGTACAGATACGCAGTATTTT. It codes for CASSSPGLSTDTQYF.

V usage is TRBV6-5 and J usage is TRBJ1-2, with D perhaps matching TRBD1 (5 bases). V was cut by 6 bases and J by 8 bases, with 13 bases left in between. CDR3 size: 12 residues. Germline-derived CDR1 and CDR2 are MNHEY and SVGAGI. The CDR3 bases are TGTGCCAGCAGGGACACCTTCGGAGGCTACACCTTC. This encodes CASRDTFGGYTF.

This clone was observed a handful of times. One end of the junction fails to match germline, which may point to a read error. The chain couples TRBV2 to TRBJ2-1; the D gene is possibly TRBD2 (5 bases). The germline gives CDR1 SNHLY, CDR2 FYNNEI. This CDR3 has 15 residues. The CDR3 bases are TGTGCCCGCAGCGTTGGAGAGGGCTCCTACAATGAGCAGTTCTTC. Its protein is CARSVGEGSYNEQFF.

The rearrangement uses TRBV3-1 (or the pseudogene TRBV3-2) and TRBJ1-5, with 7 positions matching TRBD1. The ends lost 6 bases at V and 1 base at J; junction bases unmatched: 9. This CDR3 has 16 residues. The germline V gene encodes CDR1 LGHDT and CDR2 YNNKEL (reference sequence). CDR3 sequence reads: CASSNSGTESNQPQHF. The CDR3 DNA reads as TGTGCCAGCAGTAATTCCGGGACAGAGAGCAATCAGCCCCAGCATTTT.

V usage is TRBV27 and J usage is TRBJ2-1; 7 bases match TRBD1. CDR3 size: 15 residues. Per germline, CDR1 MNHEY and CDR2 SMNVEV (reference sequence). V was pared by 6 bases and J by 2 bases, with 7 bases of the junction left unmatched. The CDR3 protein is CASSRPGQPYNEQFF. Here the CDR3 DNA reads TGTGCCAGCAGCCGCCCGGGACAGCCCTACAATGAGCAGTTCTTC.

This chain joins TRBV9 and TRBJ1-6, with D perhaps TRBD1 (5 bases). Between the trimmed V and J ends, which lost 4 bases and 6 bases, there was a span of 14 bases. CDR1 is SGDLS, CDR2 YYNGEE, per germline. The CDR3 contains 15 residues. The CDR3 region has the DNA TGTGCCAGCAGCCCGCGGGACGGGACTAATTCACCCCTCCACTTT. The encoded protein is CASSPRDGTNSPLHF.